This TCR beta chain appears in the sequencing data of a study of cytomegalovirus exposure and HLA in healthy donors. General observations from the study: Later genetic work tied a missense DCLRE1C variant to beta-chain V and J trimming. Listed as cytomegalovirus-associated were 170 or so TCR beta chains.

The ends were cut back, 4 bases at V and 6 bases at J, with 13 bases in the middle. This CDR3 comprises 13 residues. The germline V gene has CDR1 SGHDT and CDR2 YYEEEE. The PCR had 60 Vbeta and 13 Jbeta primers. Only in-frame clones appear in the TCRdb table, and some are missing; sequencing was by immunoSEQ multiplex PCR. The sample yields 100,000 to 150,000 clones, approximately 74% seen once. Regarding this clone: Its target is not known.

Sequences were obtained from PBMCs. This receptor was taken from a male donor in good health and CMV-seronegative. This sequence joins TRBV5-6 and TRBJ1-2; D is undetermined. CDR3 amino acids: CASSLREGDGYTF. CDR3 nucleotides: TGTGCCAGCAGCCTTAGGGAGGGTGATGGCTACACCTTC. Drawing the rest from reference TRBV5-6 and TRBJ1-2, the complete variable domain is DAGVTQSPTHLIKTRGQQVTLRCSPKSGHDTVSWYQQALGQGPQFIFQYYEEEERQRGNFPDRFSGHQFPNYSSELNVNALLLGDSALYLCASSLREGDGYTFGSGTRLTVV.